The clone carrying this TCR beta chain was recorded many times. Its target is not known. The data were obtained in a study of T cells in Graves' hyperthyroidism and ophthalmopathy. Overall study results and limits: For ophthalmopathy, model prediction preceded onset by a median about six months.

The definition of stable Graves' hyperthyroidism was no ophthalmopathy progression within 18 months. There were TCR beta CDR3 regions amplified from RNA transcripts. Initially, a first-round RT-PCR of the TCR CDR3 employed the HTBI primer set. TCRdb re-derived calls from the multiplex PCR reads in MiXCR, one entry per CDR3 protein. The sample holds 300,000 to 400,000 distinct CDR3 sequences, 21% seen once. The length of the CDR3 is 17 residues. In germline, CDR1 is SGHTA, CDR2 FQGNSA. V gave up 1 base and J gave up 1 base; unmatched junction bases: 5. The clonotype originates from a woman in her forties or fifties with Graves' hyperthyroidism. The chain uses TRBV7-2 and TRBJ2-2; 8 nucleotides align to TRBD2. Sample: blood. CDR3 residues: CASSLGSGGLNTGELFF. CDR3 coding DNA: TGTGCCAGCAGCTTAGGGAGCGGGGGCCTGAACACCGGGGAGCTGTTTTTT. Drawing the rest from reference TRBV7-2 and TRBJ2-2, the complete variable domain is GAGVSQSPSNKVTEKGKDVELRCDPISGHTALYWYRQSLGQGLEFLIYFQGNSAPDKSGLPSDRFSAERTGGSVSTLTIQRTQQEDSAVYLCASSLGSGGLNTGELFFGEGSRLTVL.